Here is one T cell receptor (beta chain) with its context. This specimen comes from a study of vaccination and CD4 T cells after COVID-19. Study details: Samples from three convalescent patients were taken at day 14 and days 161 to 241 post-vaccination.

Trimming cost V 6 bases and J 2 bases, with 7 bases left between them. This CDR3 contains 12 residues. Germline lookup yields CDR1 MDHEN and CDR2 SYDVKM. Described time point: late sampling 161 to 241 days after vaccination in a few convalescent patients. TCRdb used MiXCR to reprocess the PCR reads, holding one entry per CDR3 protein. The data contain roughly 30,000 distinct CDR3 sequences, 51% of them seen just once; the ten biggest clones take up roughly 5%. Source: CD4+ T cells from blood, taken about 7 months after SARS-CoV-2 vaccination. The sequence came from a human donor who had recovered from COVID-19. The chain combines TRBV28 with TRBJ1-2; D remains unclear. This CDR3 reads CASSLKNYGYTF. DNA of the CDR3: TGTGCCAGCAGCTTGAAGAACTATGGCTACACCTTC.